Shown below are 20 T cell receptor beta chains from a single sample sequenced in a study of blood T cell repertoires in COVID-19. Measured with immunoSEQ multiplex PCR; TCRdb has only the in-frame clones, and not every one. Here the sample spans 200,000 to 250,000 clones, 70% to 85% being singletons. Source material: peripheral blood. The source is a woman aged 80 or over with COVID-19, enrolled during active disease.

In the case of this clone: The junction differs from germline at one of its ends, possibly a read error. V is TRBV7-7 and J is TRBJ2-5, with a tentative D call TRBD2 (5 bases). CDR1 is SSHAT, CDR2 FNYEAQ, per germline (reference sequence). The CDR3 totals 15 residues. The CDR3 nucleotides read TGTGCTAGCAGCCCTACCCGGGGTCGACAAGAGACCCAGTACTTC. It codes for CASSPTRGRQETQYF.

The V call is TRBV9, the J call TRBJ1-5; 10 bases match TRBD1. This CDR3 region has 12 residues. Trimming removed 10 bases from V and 5 bases from J; junction bases left unmatched: 3. Germline CDR1 SGDLS, CDR2 YYNGEE. In nucleotides, the CDR3 is TGTGCCCAGGGACAGGGGTATCAGCCCCAGCATTTT. It specifies CAQGQGYQPQHF.

This clone came up once. This sequence joins TRBV7-2 and TRBJ2-7, with 12 positions matching TRBD1. CDR3 length: 14 amino acids. The junction had 5 bases not matched to a gene; V was cut back by 5 bases and J by 6 bases. Germline CDR1 SGHTA, CDR2 FQGNSA. DNA for the CDR3: TGTGCCAGCAGCCTGGGACAGGGGGCTCTCGAGCAGTACTTC. It encodes CASSLGQGALEQYF.

The gene calls are TRBV3-1 (or the pseudogene TRBV3-2) and TRBJ1-4, with D hard to call. This CDR3 contains 17 residues. The germline V gene encodes CDR1 LGHDT and CDR2 YNNKEL (reference sequence). V lost 4 bases and J lost 5, with 20 bases in between. CDR3 protein: CASSLTATHLSNEKLFF. The CDR3, as DNA: TGTGCCAGCAGCCTAACAGCCACCCACCTCTCCAATGAAAAACTGTTTTTT.

The CDR3 here is CASNRSLRGQCLRKNTIYF. The DNA for the CDR3 is TGTGCCAGCAATCGCTCACTGCGGGGACAGTGCCTCCGAAAAAACACCATATATTTT. This chain uses TRBV6-8 with TRBJ1-3; 7 nucleotides match TRBD1. The trim removed 7 bases at V and 6 bases at J, leaving 24 bases unmatched. Per germline, CDR1 MNHGY and CDR2 SAAAGT. This CDR3 is 19 amino acids long.

This clone was observed once. The chain employs TRBV9 and TRBJ1-4, with D unresolved. V lost 0 bases to trimming and J lost 8 bases, with 8 bases between them. CDR1 is SGDLS and CDR2 is YYNGEE in the germline V gene. This CDR3 region has 13 residues. The CDR3 region has the DNA TGTGCCAGCAGCGTAGGTGGAGGCGAAAAACTGTTTTTT. Its protein is CASSVGGGEKLFF.

The chain recombines TRBV3-1 (or the pseudogene TRBV3-2) with TRBJ1-2, with D possibly being TRBD1 (6 bases). Germline V gives CDR1 LGHDT, CDR2 YNNKEL (reference sequence). V gave up 4 bases and J gave up 4 bases, with 7 bases separating them. The CDR3 loop spans 12 amino acids. The CDR3 loop reads CASSRDTYGYTF. In nucleotides, the CDR3 is TGTGCCAGCAGCCGGGACACCTATGGCTACACCTTC.

This clone was found a few times. This chain connects TRBV6-2 or TRBV6-3 to TRBJ1-1; D not certain. This CDR3 spans 14 amino acids. V dropped 6 bases and J dropped 0 bases, with 11 bases sitting between them. Germline CDR1 is MNHEY and CDR2 is SVGEGT. CDR3 in amino acids: CASRYPGLNTEAFF. CDR3 DNA: TGTGCCAGCAGGTACCCCGGGTTGAACACTGAAGCTTTCTTT.

The chain carries TRBV29-1 and TRBJ2-1; TRBD1 agrees at 7 bases. CDR1 is SQVTM, CDR2 ANQGSEA, per germline. The trim removed 4 bases at V and 4 bases at J, leaving 13 bases unmatched. The CDR3 runs to 16 residues. CDR3 sequence reads: CSVVPLDHRGYNEQFF. The CDR3, as DNA: TGCAGCGTTGTCCCTCTTGACCACAGGGGATACAATGAGCAGTTCTTC.

This clone was seen only a few times. The V gene is TRBV7-6, the J gene TRBJ2-7; 7 positions agree with TRBD1. CDR3 length: 15 residues. Germline V gene sequence: CDR1 SGHVS, CDR2 FNYEAQ. J gave up 2 bases and V 1 base, and 5 bases lay outside the gene matches. The CDR3 DNA is TGTGCCAGCAGCTTAGATGAGGGGGCTCCCTACGAGCAGTACTTC. It translates to CASSLDEGAPYEQYF.

The V call is TRBV18, the J call TRBJ2-3; TRBD1 aligns across 7 bases. The V segment lost 4 bases and the J segment 4 bases; nucleotides outside the gene matches: 5. Germline CDR1 reads KGHSH; CDR2 reads LQKENI. The CDR3 has 14 residues. CDR3 sequence reads: CASSRDSLSDTQYF. Written as DNA, the CDR3 is TGTGCCAGCTCACGGGACAGTCTGTCAGATACGCAGTATTTT.

V is TRBV6-6 and J is TRBJ2-7; 10 bases match TRBD1. Germline V gives CDR1 MNHNY, CDR2 SVGAGI (reference sequence). Germline trimming cut 10 bases from V and 2 bases from J; bases unmatched to any gene: 8. The CDR3 extends over 14 amino acids. CDR3 sequence: CATSKGTGAYEQYF. CDR3 DNA: TGTGCCACCTCAAAAGGGACAGGGGCCTACGAGCAGTACTTC.

V usage is TRBV5-5 and J usage is TRBJ2-7; the D is unclear. There are 14 residues in the CDR3. The germline gives CDR1 SGHKS, CDR2 YYEKEE (reference sequence). Trimming shortened V by 4 bases and J by 3 bases, and 14 bases separated the two germline ends. In DNA form, the CDR3 reads TGTGCCAGCAGCCTCCGGGTGAGTCTCTACGAGCAGTACTTC. Protein sequence: CASSLRVSLYEQYF.

The V and J genes are TRBV5-4 and TRBJ2-6; D might be TRBD1 (5 bases). Germline CDR1 and CDR2: SGHNT and YYREEE (reference sequence). This CDR3 is 17 amino acids long. The ends were cut back, 4 bases at V and 0 bases at J, with 14 bases in the middle. The CDR3 is CASSASPTGSGANVLTF. CDR3 in DNA: TGTGCCAGCAGCGCGTCCCCAACAGGCTCTGGGGCCAACGTCCTGACTTTC.

This clone was counted a single time. The rearrangement links TRBV2 to TRBJ1-5, with D tentatively TRBD1 (6 bases). The V gene lost 7 bases and the J gene lost 1 base, with 17 bases spanning the gap. CDR3 size: 16 residues. Germline V gene data show CDR1 as SNHLY and CDR2 as FYNNEI. The CDR3 loop is CASTPLGGRSNQPQHF. The CDR3 coding sequence is TGTGCCAGCACCCCCCTAGGGGGACGGAGCAATCAGCCCCAGCATTTT.

The J gene is TRBJ2-1, the V gene TRBV3-1 (or the pseudogene TRBV3-2), with D uncertain. Germline lookup yields CDR1 LGHDT and CDR2 YNNKEL (reference sequence). The CDR3 is 11 residues long. V was shortened by 4 bases and J by 8 bases, with 6 bases between the two germline ends. DNA of the CDR3: TGTGCCAGCAGCCTTTACTATGAGCAGTTCTTC. Translation gives CASSLYYEQFF.

The chain is built from TRBV5-4 and TRBJ2-5; 7 bases agree with TRBD2. V gave up 3 bases and J gave up 2 bases; unmatched junction bases: 10. From germline, CDR1 is SGHNT and CDR2 YYREEE (reference sequence). This CDR3 is built from 16 residues. The CDR3 coding sequence is TGTGCCAGCAGCTCGGGGGGAGGACTCGCTCAAGAGACCCAGTACTTC. It specifies CASSSGGGLAQETQYF.

On this clone: One end of the junction does not line up with germline, which may come from a read error. CDR3 amino acids: CASIEQENTEAFF. The CDR3 DNA reads as TGTGCCAGCATTGAACAGGAGAACACTGAAGCTTTCTTT. This chain connects TRBV2 to TRBJ1-1; D is possibly TRBD1 (5 bases). The CDR3 sequence is 13 residues long. Germline CDR1 SNHLY, CDR2 FYNNEI.

V usage is TRBV5-1 and J usage is TRBJ2-3, with D possibly matching TRBD2 (6 bases). V was trimmed by 4 bases and J by 6 bases, leaving 15 bases between them. The CDR3 length is 14 residues. Germline CDR1 reads SGHRS; CDR2 reads YFSETQ. The CDR3 DNA sequence: TGCGCCAGCAGCCCCCCAGCGGGCGGGGATACGCAGTATTTT. This translates into CASSPPAGGDTQYF.

V is TRBV12-3 or TRBV12-4 and J is TRBJ1-5, with D uncertain. CDR3 length equals 11 residues. V was trimmed by 5 bases and J by 10 bases, leaving 9 bases between them. The CDR3 loop reads CASSTGQPQHF. CDR3 sequence (DNA): TGTGCCAGCAGTACCGGTCAACCCCAGCATTTT.